This entry is about one TCR beta chain. Its target is not known. These data are taken from a study of cytomegalovirus exposure and HLA in healthy donors. Study findings and constraints: A later analysis showed that HLA-associated TCR beta chains had undergone more clonal expansion than equally common others. Certain sequence variants were highly shared and formed a cluster, and this cluster was likely a sequencing artifact. Looking again later, the authors saw that most CMV-associated TCR beta chains seemed HLA-restricted. Analyses of presence and absence presupposed an approximately uniform sequencing depth across donors.

The primer mix had 60 Vbeta and 13 Jbeta primers. Only in-frame clones appear in the TCRdb table, and some are missing; sequencing was by immunoSEQ multiplex PCR. The sample lists more than 90,000 clones, roughly 72% occurring once. With 1 base removed from V and 2 bases from J, the gap between germline ends came to 3 bases. This CDR3 spans 11 amino acids. CDR1 and CDR2 from the germline V gene are DFQATT and SNEGSKA (reference sequence). J is TRBJ2-7 and V is TRBV20-1; unclear D gene. Sequenced sample: PBMCs. The receptor was derived from a man younger than 40 in good health and CMV-seronegative. The CDR3 here is CSARVTYEQYF. CDR3 nucleotides: TGCAGTGCTAGAGTTACCTACGAGCAGTACTTC.